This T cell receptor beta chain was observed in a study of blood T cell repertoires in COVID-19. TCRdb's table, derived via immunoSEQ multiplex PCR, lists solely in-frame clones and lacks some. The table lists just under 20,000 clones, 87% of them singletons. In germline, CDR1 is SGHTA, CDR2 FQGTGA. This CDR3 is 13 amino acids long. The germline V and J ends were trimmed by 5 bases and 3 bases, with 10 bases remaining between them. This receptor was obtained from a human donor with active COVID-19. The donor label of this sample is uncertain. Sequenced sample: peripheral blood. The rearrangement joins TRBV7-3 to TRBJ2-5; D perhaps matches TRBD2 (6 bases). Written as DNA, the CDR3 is TGTGCCAGCAGCCTCGGGAGCAAAGAGACCCAGTACTTC. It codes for CASSLGSKETQYF.